These 5 T cell receptor beta chains were sequenced from one sample in a study of blood T cells in healthy people across ages (dated by TCRdb to between 2015 and 2017). The protocol used for the library was 5' RACE. TCRdb lists the instrument as Illumina HiSeq 2500. A second PCR of roughly 6 to 12 cycles was run with a J-beta primer mix and a sample-barcoded 5' primer. The public reads were quality trimmed at Q25 with fastp and then assembled into clones with MiXCR by TCRdb, keeping productive beta chains. Rows are unified per CDR3 protein, each entry keeping the most common DNA and genes. For this sample the table gives approximately 810,000 distinct CDR3 sequences, of which less than 35% were detected only once. The ten largest clones capture roughly 17% of the sample. Sequencing was carried out using blood. Receptors originate from a woman of 80 years or more in good health.

The V call is TRBV20-1, the J call TRBJ2-1, with a weak D call TRBD1 (8 bases). The CDR3 covers 14 residues. With 4 bases removed from V and 12 bases from J, the gap between germline ends came to 22 bases. CDR1 is DFQATT, CDR2 SNEGSKA, per germline (reference sequence). For the CDR3, the DNA is TGCAGTGCTAATCTACAGGGGGGAGGGCTAACGCAGTTCTTC. Protein: CSANLQGGGLTQFF.

This clonotype was observed at least ten times. This chain links TRBV7-2 with TRBJ1-2, with no clear D. This CDR3 comprises 13 residues. Per the germline V gene, CDR1 is SGHTA and CDR2 is FQGNSA. The germline V and J ends were trimmed by 5 bases and 7 bases, with 14 bases remaining between them. Here the CDR3 reads CASSPAVGTGYTF. In nucleotides, the CDR3 is TGTGCCAGCAGCCCAGCAGTGGGCACTGGCTACACCTTC.

As regards this clonotype: Given a much more abundant clone one base away, this may be a read error. The V and J genes are TRBV11-2 and TRBJ2-7; D ambiguous. The germline gives CDR1 SGHAT, CDR2 FQNNGV. The CDR3 length is 13 residues. V dropped 1 base and J dropped 7 bases, with 11 bases sitting between them. The CDR3 bases are TGTGCCAGCAGCTTAGTGTTAGTCACTGAGCAGTACTTC. Translation gives CASSLVLVTEQYF. Using reference TRBV11-2 and TRBJ2-7 for the parts outside the CDR3, the full variable domain is EAGVAQSPRYKIIEKRQSVAFWCNPISGHATLYWYQQILGQGPKLLIQFQNNGVVDDSQLPKDRFSAERLKGVDSTLKIQPAKLEDSAVYLCASSLVLVTEQYFGPGTRLTVT.

The gene calls are TRBV19 and TRBJ2-5, with D perhaps matching TRBD1 or TRBD2 (7 bases each). Trimming left V 3 bases short and J 5 bases short, with 10 bases between. Germline V gives CDR1 LNHDA, CDR2 SQIVND (reference sequence). The CDR3 loop spans 13 amino acids. The CDR3: CASSIQGGETQYF. Written as DNA, the CDR3 is TGTGCCAGTAGTATCCAGGGGGGGGAGACCCAGTACTTC.

The sample holds a few counts of this clonotype. V is TRBV10-1 and J is TRBJ1-6; D is perhaps TRBD1 (6 bases). The V gene's germline CDR1 is WNHNN and CDR2 SYGVQD (reference sequence). The CDR3 is made up of 14 amino acids. Trimming left V 4 bases short and J 5 bases short, with 9 bases between. The CDR3 loop reads CASSVNRDNSPLHF. For the CDR3, the DNA is TGCGCCAGCAGTGTCAACAGGGATAATTCACCCCTCCACTTT.